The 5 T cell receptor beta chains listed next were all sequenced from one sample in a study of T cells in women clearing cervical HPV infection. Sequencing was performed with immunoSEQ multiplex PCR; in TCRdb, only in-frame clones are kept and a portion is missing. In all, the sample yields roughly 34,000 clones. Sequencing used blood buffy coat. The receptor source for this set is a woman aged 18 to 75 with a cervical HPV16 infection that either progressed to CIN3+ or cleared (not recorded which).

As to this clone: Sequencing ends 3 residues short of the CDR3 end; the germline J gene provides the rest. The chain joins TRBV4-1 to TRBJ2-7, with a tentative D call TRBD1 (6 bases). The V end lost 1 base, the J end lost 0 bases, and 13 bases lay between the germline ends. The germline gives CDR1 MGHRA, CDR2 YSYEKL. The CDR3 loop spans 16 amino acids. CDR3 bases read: TGCGCCAGCAGCCAAGCCCCCAGGGGTGACTCCTACGAG. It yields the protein CASSQAPRGDSYE. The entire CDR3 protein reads CASSQAPRGDSYEQYF.

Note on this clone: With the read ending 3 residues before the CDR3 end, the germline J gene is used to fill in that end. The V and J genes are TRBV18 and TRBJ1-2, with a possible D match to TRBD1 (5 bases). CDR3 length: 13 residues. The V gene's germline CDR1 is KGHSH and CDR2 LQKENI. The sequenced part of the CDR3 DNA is TGTGCCAGCTCACCGCAGGGCCTTTACGAC. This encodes CASSPQGLYD. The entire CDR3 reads CASSPQGLYDYTF. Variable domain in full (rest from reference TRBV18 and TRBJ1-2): NAGVMQNPRHLVRRRGQEARLRCSPMKGHSHVYWYRQLPEEGLKFMVYLQKENIIDESGMPKERFSAEFPKEGPSILRIQQVVRGDSAAYFCASSPQGLYDYTFGSGTRLTVV.

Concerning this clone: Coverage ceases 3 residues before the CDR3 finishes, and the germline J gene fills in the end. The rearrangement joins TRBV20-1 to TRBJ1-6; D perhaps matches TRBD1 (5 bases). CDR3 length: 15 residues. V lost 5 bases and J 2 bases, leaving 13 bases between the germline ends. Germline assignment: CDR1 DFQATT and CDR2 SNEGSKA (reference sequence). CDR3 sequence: CSALGGVTYNSPLHF. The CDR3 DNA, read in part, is TGCAGTGCTTTGGGGGGGGTGACCTATAATTCACCC.

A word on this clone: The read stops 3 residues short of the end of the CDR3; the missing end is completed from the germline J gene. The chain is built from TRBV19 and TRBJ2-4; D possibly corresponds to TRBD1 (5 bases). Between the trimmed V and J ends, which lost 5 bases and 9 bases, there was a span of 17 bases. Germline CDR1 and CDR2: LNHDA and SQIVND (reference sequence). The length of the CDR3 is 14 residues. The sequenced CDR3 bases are TGTGCCAGTAGTTCCCAGGGTGGGTATGCCATT. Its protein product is CASSSQGGYAI. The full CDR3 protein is CASSSQGGYAIQYF.

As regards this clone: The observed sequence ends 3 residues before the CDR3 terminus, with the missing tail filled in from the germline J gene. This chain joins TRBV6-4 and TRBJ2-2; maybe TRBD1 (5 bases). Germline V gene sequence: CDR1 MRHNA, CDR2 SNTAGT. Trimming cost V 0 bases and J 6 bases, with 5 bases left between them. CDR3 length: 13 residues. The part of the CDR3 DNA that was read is TGTGCCAGCAGTGACTCCAGGGCCGGGGAG. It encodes CASSDSRAGE. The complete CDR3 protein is CASSDSRAGELFF.